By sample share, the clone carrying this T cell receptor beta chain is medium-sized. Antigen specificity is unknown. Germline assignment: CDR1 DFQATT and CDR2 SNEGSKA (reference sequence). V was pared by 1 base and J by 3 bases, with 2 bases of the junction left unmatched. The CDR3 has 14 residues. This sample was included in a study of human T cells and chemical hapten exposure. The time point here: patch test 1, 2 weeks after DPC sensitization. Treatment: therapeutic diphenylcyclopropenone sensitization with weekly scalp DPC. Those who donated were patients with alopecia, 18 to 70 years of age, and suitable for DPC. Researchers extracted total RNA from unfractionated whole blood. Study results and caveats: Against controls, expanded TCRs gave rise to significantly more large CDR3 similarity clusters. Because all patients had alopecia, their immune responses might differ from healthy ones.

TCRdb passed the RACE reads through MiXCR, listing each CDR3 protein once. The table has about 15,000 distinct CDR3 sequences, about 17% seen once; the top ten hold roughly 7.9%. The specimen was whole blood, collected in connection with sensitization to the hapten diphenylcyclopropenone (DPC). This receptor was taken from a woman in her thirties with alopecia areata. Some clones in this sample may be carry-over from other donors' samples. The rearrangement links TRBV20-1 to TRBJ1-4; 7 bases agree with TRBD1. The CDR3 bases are TGCAGTGCTAGAGGCGGGACAGCTAATGAAAAACTGTTTTTT. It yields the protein CSARGGTANEKLFF.